This T cell receptor beta chain was captured by sequencing in a study of blood T cell repertoires in COVID-19. Study in general: From the United States, Italy and Spain came samples of acute and convalescent COVID-19. PBMCs, B-cell-depleted T cells, or T cells were the source of the cDNA or gDNA that made up the material.

Methods used by the authors: From reference gene primer amplification, estimates of nucleated cell counts were derived. Assay: immunoSEQ multiplex PCR; the TCRdb copy retains only in-frame clones and omits some. The DNA gave D and trimming, while V, J and clone size come from that table. The data show roughly 150,000 clones, with just under 85% seen just once and roughly 2.7% held by the top ten. Seattle's cohort entered during active infection and was followed longitudinally. The germline V gene encodes CDR1 LGHDT and CDR2 YNNKEL (reference sequence). This CDR3 region has 18 residues. J was trimmed by 3 bases and V by 0 bases; bases with no gene match: 9.

This chain connects TRBV3-1 (or the pseudogene TRBV3-2) to TRBJ1-2; 11 bases match TRBD1. Sequenced: peripheral blood. This TCR was recovered from a woman older than 75 with COVID-19, enrolled during active disease. CDR3 protein: CASSQDLDRGLRDYGYTF. CDR3 nucleotide sequence: TGTGCCAGCAGCCAAGATTTGGACAGGGGGCTTAGAGACTATGGCTACACCTTC.